This record looks at one T cell receptor beta chain sequence and its context. The antigen is unknown. This sample is drawn from a study of beta chain features in type 1 diabetes. General study points: For cells with high TCR expression, cDNA sequencing could yield over-representation. The study found that naive, central memory and Treg TCRB repertoires appeared more similar in patients than in healthy donors. There was a moderate but significant shortening of TCRB CDR3s in all four CD4+ subsets of Type 1 diabetes patients.

Sequencing targeted expressed TCRB transcripts, as all isolated RNA had been reverse transcribed. The repertoire was sequenced with immunoSEQ multiplex PCR; TCRdb's copy has only in-frame clones and lacks some. Seen here are 680,000 or so clones, roughly an eighth observed once, and the top ten hold less than 0.025%. All of the sorted populations showed purity greater than 98%. Trimming pared 6 bases from V and 5 bases from J, leaving 16 bases between. There are 14 residues in the CDR3. CDR1 is SGHNT, CDR2 YYREEE, per germline (reference sequence). The receptor was isolated from a man younger than 35 with type 1 diabetes. The sequenced sample was naive CD4+ T cells from blood. The chain recombines TRBV5-4 with TRBJ2-3, with D possibly TRBD2 on 5 matching bases. The CDR3 reads CASTPSGLRDTQYF. The CDR3 bases are TGTGCCAGCACCCCCAGCGGCTTAAGAGATACGCAGTATTTT.